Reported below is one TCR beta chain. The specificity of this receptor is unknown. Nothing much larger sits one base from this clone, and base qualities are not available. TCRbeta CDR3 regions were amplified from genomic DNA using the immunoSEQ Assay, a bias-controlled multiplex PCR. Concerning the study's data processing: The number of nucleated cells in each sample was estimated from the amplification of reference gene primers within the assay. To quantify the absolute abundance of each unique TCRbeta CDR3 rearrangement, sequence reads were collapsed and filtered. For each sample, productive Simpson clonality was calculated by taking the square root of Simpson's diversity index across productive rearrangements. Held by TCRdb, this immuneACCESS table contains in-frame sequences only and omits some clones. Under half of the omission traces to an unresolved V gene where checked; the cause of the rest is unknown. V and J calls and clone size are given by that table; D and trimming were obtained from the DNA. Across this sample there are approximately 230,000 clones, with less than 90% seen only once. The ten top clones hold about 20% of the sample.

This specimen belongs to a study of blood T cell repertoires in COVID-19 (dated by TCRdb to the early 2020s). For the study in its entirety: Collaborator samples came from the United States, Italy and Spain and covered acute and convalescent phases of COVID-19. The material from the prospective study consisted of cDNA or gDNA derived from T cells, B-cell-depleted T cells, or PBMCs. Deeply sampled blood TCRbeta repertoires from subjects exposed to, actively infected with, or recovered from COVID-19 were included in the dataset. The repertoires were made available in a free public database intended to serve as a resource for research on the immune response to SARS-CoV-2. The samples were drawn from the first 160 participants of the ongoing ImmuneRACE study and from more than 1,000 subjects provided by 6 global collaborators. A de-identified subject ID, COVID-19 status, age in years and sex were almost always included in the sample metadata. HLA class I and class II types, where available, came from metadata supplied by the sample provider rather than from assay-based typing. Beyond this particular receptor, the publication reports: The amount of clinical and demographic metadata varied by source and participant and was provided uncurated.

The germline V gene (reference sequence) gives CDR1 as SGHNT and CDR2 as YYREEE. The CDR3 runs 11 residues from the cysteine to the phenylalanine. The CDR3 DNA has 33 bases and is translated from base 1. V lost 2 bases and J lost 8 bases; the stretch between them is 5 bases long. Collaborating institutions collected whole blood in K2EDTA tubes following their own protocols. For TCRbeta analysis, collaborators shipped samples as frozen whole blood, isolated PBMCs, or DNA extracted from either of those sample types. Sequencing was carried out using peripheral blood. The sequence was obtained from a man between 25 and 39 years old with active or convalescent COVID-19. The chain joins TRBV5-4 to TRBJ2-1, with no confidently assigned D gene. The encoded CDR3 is CASSFTDEQFF. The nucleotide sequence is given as TGTGCCAGCAGCTTCACTGATGAGCAGTTCTTC. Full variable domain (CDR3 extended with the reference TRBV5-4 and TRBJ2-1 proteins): ETGVTQSPTHLIKTRGQQVTLRCSSQSGHNTVSWYQQALGQGPQFIFQYYREEENGRGNFPPRFSGLQFPNYSSELNVNALELDDSALYLCASSFTDEQFFGPGTRLTVL.